The entry below describes one TCR beta chain. Its specificity is not known. Germline V gene lookup returns CDR1 SGHTS and CDR2 YDEGEE. Trimming removed 1 base from V and 5 bases from J; junction bases left unmatched: 8. This CDR3 is built from 16 residues. This entry comes from a study of PD-1 blockade in mismatch repair-deficient tumors. On the study more broadly: All were previously treated, progressing patients with about 11 mismatch repair-deficient cancer types. Overall study results and limits: Tumor-resident clones, often absent from pretreatment blood, expanded after pembrolizumab and then contracted.

Profiled with immunoSEQ multiplex PCR; TCRdb holds only in-frame clones, not every one. The sample carries some 120,000 clones, 85% to 90% recorded once. The rearrangement links TRBV5-8 to TRBJ2-3, with 9 bases aligning to TRBD2. This TCR was sampled from an adult with mismatch repair-deficient cancer. The sequencing here drew on peripheral blood, taken 44 weeks after starting pembrolizumab. CDR3 nucleotide sequence: TGTGCCAGCAGCTTGAAGGCGGGGGGGCGGAAAGATACGCAGTATTTT. Translation: CASSLKAGGRKDTQYF.